These T cell receptor beta chains were read from a single sample in a study of spatial heterogeneity in lung cancer. TCRdb processed the 5' RACE reads anew with MiXCR; each CDR3 protein has one entry. The repertoire holds 3,000 to 4,000 distinct CDR3 sequences, with roughly 15% as singletons. The sample in question was lung tumor tissue, obtained at surgery. These receptor sequences come from a male donor with early-stage non-small cell lung cancer. Each CDR3 is given with its conserved first and last residue. The D gene is left open where the match is weak. Not all rows give a size; the values are once, few, many and, for expanded clones, a class.

V gene	D gene	clone size	J gene	CDR3 DNA	CDR3 protein
TRBV19	.	.	TRBJ2-1	TGTGCCAGTAGTCCCTCTCCGGCCACCGAGCAGTTCTTC	CASSPSPATEQFF
TRBV6-2/TRBV6-3	.	few	TRBJ2-1	TGTGCCAGCAGTGCTGGGGCGGATGGATTCGATGAGCAGTTCTTC	CASSAGADGFDEQFF
TRBV20-1	TRBD2	medium-sized	TRBJ2-7	TGCAGTGCTAGAGACGCCGGGACTAAACCCTACGAGCAGTACTTC	CSARDAGTKPYEQYF
TRBV27	.	.	TRBJ1-1	TGTGCCAGCAGTTTATTTATTCGGGGCATGAACACTGAAGCTTTCTTT	CASSLFIRGMNTEAFF
TRBV27	.	medium-sized	TRBJ1-1	TGTGCCAGCAGTTTAAAGGGTTTGAACACTGAAGCTTTCTTT	CASSLKGLNTEAFF
TRBV10-3	.	medium-sized	TRBJ2-3	TGTGCCATCAGACCCCCCTCGCAGCAAGATACGCAGTATTTT	CAIRPPSQQDTQYF
TRBV7-2	TRBD2	medium-sized	TRBJ2-1	TGTGCCAGCAGCTCCCCTGGCGGGAGAACCTACCTTGAGCAGTTCTTC	CASSSPGGRTYLEQFF
TRBV12-3/TRBV12-4	TRBD1	medium-sized	TRBJ2-3	TGTGCCAGCAGTTACGGGACAGGGGAGGGCACAGATACGCAGTATTTT	CASSYGTGEGTDTQYF
TRBV29-1	.	.	TRBJ1-2	TGCAGCGTTGAGAGCCAGGGGAACGACTACACCTTC	CSVESQGNDYTF
TRBV19	.	.	TRBJ2-2	TGTGCCAGTAACGGGATGACCGGGGAGCTGTTTTTT	CASNGMTGELFF
TRBV5-1	.	.	TRBJ1-1	TGCGTCAGCAGCTTGGATACAGGGAGGACTGAAGCTTTCTTT	CVSSLDTGRTEAFF
TRBV7-8	TRBD1	few	TRBJ2-2	TGTGCCAGCAGCTTAGGAGGGGGCAGAGGCGGGGAGCTGTTTTTT	CASSLGGGRGGELFF